Sequencing of this T cell receptor beta chain was carried out in a study of Ad26.COV2.S vaccination and SARS-CoV-2 variants. Germline CDR1 reads SEHNR; CDR2 reads FQNEAQ (reference sequence). This CDR3 is built from 15 residues. The germline V and J ends were trimmed by 0 bases and 1 base, with 10 bases remaining between them. The treatment denotes: over 15 received Ad26.COV2.S at low or high dose, single or two shots; 5 received placebo; per-sample allocation not given. Vaccine and placebo recipients were sampled on day 63 after the first injection. The donor was a Boston adult aged 18-55 years. Profiled with immunoSEQ multiplex PCR; TCRdb holds only in-frame clones, not every one. The data show a few hundred thousand clones, with around 92% seen just once and more than 1.5% held by the top ten.

This material consisted of peripheral blood, taken in a trial of Ad26.COV2.S vaccine versus placebo. The sequence derives from a person aged 18 to 65 who received the Ad26.COV2.S COVID-19 vaccine or a placebo. The gene calls are TRBV7-9 and TRBJ2-7; weak D call: TRBD2 (6 bases). The CDR3 is CASSLAGTLSYEQYF. The CDR3, as DNA: TGTGCCAGCAGCTTAGCGGGGACTTTGTCCTACGAGCAGTACTTC.